The source of this TCR beta chain is a study of cytomegalovirus exposure and HLA in healthy donors. Across the whole study: Both the roughly 120 validation repertoires and the approximately 700 first-cohort repertoires used the same platform, as reported by a later analysis. General study points: The study recorded 164 TCR beta chains that were cytomegalovirus-associated.

It was the approximately 130-subject validation cohort, separate from the approximately 620-subject first cohort, to which the donors belonged. Worth noting for this clone: Antigen unknown.

Measured with immunoSEQ multiplex PCR; TCRdb has only the in-frame clones, and not every one. There are over 250,000 clones in the sample; approximately 86% occur only once, and roughly 0.99% lies in the top ten. The CDR3 loop spans 18 amino acids. Trimming removed 4 bases at V and 4 bases at J, with 25 bases between. From germline, CDR1 is SGHRS and CDR2 YFSETQ. This receptor was obtained from a woman younger than 30 in good health and CMV-seronegative. The V call is TRBV5-1, the J call TRBJ2-3, with a weak D call TRBD2 (5 bases). Sequenced sample: PBMCs. CDR3 coding DNA: TGCGCCAGCAGCCCCCTTAACGGTGTAGGGAGTGGGGCAGATACGCAGTATTTT. It specifies CASSPLNGVGSGADTQYF. Combining the CDR3 with reference TRBV5-1 and TRBJ2-3 gives the whole variable domain KAGVTQTPRYLIKTRGQQVTLSCSPISGHRSVSWYQQTPGQGLQFLFEYFSETQRNKGNFPGRFSGRQFSNSRSEMNVSTLELGDSALYLCASSPLNGVGSGADTQYFGPGTRLTVL.